This T cell receptor beta chain was found in a study of blood T cell repertoires in COVID-19 (dated by TCRdb to the early 2020s). General notes on the study: The collaborator samples originated in the United States, Italy and Spain and spanned the acute and convalescent phases of COVID-19. The repertoires were released in a freely available public database meant as a resource for research on the immune response to SARS-CoV-2. Where available, HLA class I and class II types were obtained from metadata supplied by the sample provider rather than from assay-based typing. A de-identified subject ID, COVID-19 status, age in years and sex were almost always included in the sample metadata. Samples were obtained from the ongoing ImmuneRACE study (first 160 participants) and from 1,254 subjects provided by 6 global collaborators. The material from the prospective study consisted of cDNA or gDNA derived from T cells, B-cell-depleted T cells, or PBMCs. The dataset comprised deeply sampled blood TCRbeta repertoires from subjects exposed to, actively infected with, or recovered from COVID-19.

Study-level results and caveats: Clinical and demographic metadata were provided uncurated, with the amount varying by source and participant.

Collaborating institutions collected whole blood in K2EDTA tubes following their own protocols. For TCRbeta analysis, collaborators shipped samples as frozen whole blood, isolated PBMCs, or DNA extracted from either of those sample types. Concerning this clone: Its antigen is not yet known. Qualities for individual bases were not recorded, and no much larger clone is one base off.

Between the V and J ends, shortened by 4 bases and 7 bases respectively, the junction contains 9 bases. In the germline V gene (reference sequence), CDR1 corresponds to LGHDT and CDR2 to YNNKEL. Counted from cysteine to phenylalanine, this CDR3 has 12 amino acids. Only CDR3 DNA remains: 36 bases, in frame from the first base. TCRbeta CDR3 regions were amplified from genomic DNA using the immunoSEQ Assay, a bias-controlled multiplex PCR. The source study handled its data this way. Nucleated cell counts per sample were estimated from amplification of reference gene primers within the assay. To quantify the absolute abundance of each unique TCRbeta CDR3 rearrangement, sequence reads were collapsed and filtered. For each sample, productive Simpson clonality was calculated as the square root of Simpson's diversity index across productive rearrangements. TCRdb limited this immuneACCESS table to in-frame rearrangements with V and J called. A share of clones is missing; checked studies link under half to unresolved V genes, and the rest is unexplained. The D gene and trimming were derived from the DNA, and the V and J assignments and clone size from that table. This sample gives about 60,000 clones in total; about 88% of them show up just once. Around 4.5% of the sample belongs to the ten largest clones.

This clonotype originated in a human donor in a cohort sampled during active COVID-19. Sequenced: peripheral blood. The rearranged chain carries TRBV3-1 (or the pseudogene TRBV3-2) and TRBJ2-3; TRBD1 is a possible D gene, resting on 6 matching bases. The DNA is TGTGCCAGCAGCCCCGACAGGAATACGCAGTATTTT. This codes for CASSPDRNTQYF.